Sequencing of this TCR beta chain was carried out in a study of post-analysis software for immune sequencing data. Across the study: Clinical courses comprised relapsing-remitting, secondary progressive and progressive-relapsing multiple sclerosis.

Study conclusions and caveats: Relative to controls, patients with multiple sclerosis showed significantly lower normalized Chao1 diversity. Compared with controls, patients had more of 4 or 5 TRBV segments, including TRBV5-6, TRBV5-1 and TRBV20-1.

Concerning this clonotype: Its specificity is not known.

Presence of unique molecular identifiers characterized the TCR beta cDNA libraries. Each CDR3 protein is one row after TCRdb ran MiXCR on the PCR reads. The sample contains over 700,000 distinct CDR3 sequences, roughly 27% of which appear only once. Unmatched junction bases numbered 16, after V lost 3 bases and J lost 10 bases. Germline lookup yields CDR1 DFQATT and CDR2 SNEGSKA (reference sequence). This CDR3 spans 15 amino acids. The chain has TRBV20-1 and TRBJ2-3; 7 nucleotides align to TRBD2. Sequences were obtained from blood. This sequence was found in a girl aged 5-17 years with multiple sclerosis. The CDR3 DNA reads TGCAGTGCTAGTCCGCAGCGGGGACCCGGGGATGCGCAGTATTTT. It codes for CSASPQRGPGDAQYF.